A selection of T cell receptor beta chains follows, all from one sample in a study of regulatory T cells in long-lasting Graves disease. MiXCR, applied by TCRdb to the multiplex PCR reads, yields one record per CDR3 protein. The table records 600,000 to 850,000 distinct CDR3 sequences, around 32% of them present only once. The sample in question was peripheral blood mononuclear cells (PBMCs), obtained when the disease was refractory, from a patient treated with antithyroid drugs. The receptors stem from a female donor with Graves disease. CDR3s include the opening cysteine and the closing phenylalanine or tryptophan. Each record gives: V gene, D gene, J gene, clone size, CDR3 protein, CDR3 DNA. The D gene is left open where the match is weak. Not every row has a clone size; where given, it reads once, few, many or a size class.

v_call: TRBV28; d_call: -; j_call: TRBJ1-2; clone_size: many; cdr3_aa: CASSQTGGGYTF; cdr3_nt: TGTGCCAGCAGTCAGACTGGGGGAGGCTACACCTTC
v_call: TRBV5-6; d_call: -; j_call: TRBJ1-1; clone_size: once; cdr3_aa: CASSPPGSPTEASF; cdr3_nt: TGTGCCAGCAGCCCCCCGGGATCCCCCACTGAAGCTTCCTTT
v_call: TRBV28; d_call: -; j_call: TRBJ1-1; clone_size: many; cdr3_aa: CASSFLGTSTAEAFF; cdr3_nt: TGTGCCAGCAGTTTCCTAGGGACATCAACCGCTGAAGCTTTCTTT
v_call: TRBV11-1; d_call: TRBD2; j_call: TRBJ2-7; clone_size: few; cdr3_aa: CASSSKREASYEQYF; cdr3_nt: TGTGCCAGCAGCTCCAAGCGGGAGGCCTCCTACGAGCAGTACTTC
v_call: TRBV4-1; d_call: -; j_call: TRBJ2-5; clone_size: -; cdr3_aa: CASSLFNTPATGAGETQYF; cdr3_nt: TGCGCCAGCAGCCTATTTAACACCCCGGCGACAGGCGCGGGGGAGACCCAGTACTTC
v_call: TRBV29-1; d_call: -; j_call: TRBJ1-4; clone_size: -; cdr3_aa: CSVALVGEKLFF; cdr3_nt: TGCAGCGTTGCCTTGGTTGGGGAAAAACTGTTTTTT
v_call: TRBV7-3; d_call: -; j_call: TRBJ2-1; clone_size: -; cdr3_aa: CASSLDLSGVYNEQFF; cdr3_nt: TGTGCCAGCAGCTTAGATCTCTCGGGGGTATACAATGAGCAGTTCTTC
v_call: TRBV7-2; d_call: -; j_call: TRBJ1-2; clone_size: few; cdr3_aa: CASSTPWGVIYGYTF; cdr3_nt: TGTGCCAGCAGCACTCCTTGGGGGGTTATCTATGGCTACACCTTC
v_call: TRBV6-1; d_call: -; j_call: TRBJ1-1; clone_size: -; cdr3_aa: CASHTGHLNTEAFF; cdr3_nt: TGTGCCAGCCACACGGGACACTTGAACACTGAAGCTTTCTTT
v_call: TRBV6-1; d_call: -; j_call: TRBJ1-2; clone_size: -; cdr3_aa: CASSPPGRYYGYTF; cdr3_nt: TGTGCCAGCAGTCCCCCGGGACGGTACTATGGCTACACCTTC
v_call: TRBV10-3; d_call: TRBD1; j_call: TRBJ1-5; clone_size: -; cdr3_aa: CAISESGDSRQPQHF; cdr3_nt: TGTGCCATCAGTGAGTCGGGGGACAGCCGCCAGCCCCAGCATTTT
v_call: TRBV24-1; d_call: -; j_call: TRBJ1-5; clone_size: -; cdr3_aa: CATSGPGTGQPQHF; cdr3_nt: TGTGCCACCAGTGGTCCTGGGACGGGTCAGCCCCAGCATTTT
v_call: TRBV12-3/TRBV12-4; d_call: TRBD1; j_call: TRBJ2-5; clone_size: -; cdr3_aa: CASRNRGRETQYF; cdr3_nt: TGTGCCAGCAGAAACAGGGGTCGGGAGACCCAGTACTTC
v_call: TRBV7-9; d_call: TRBD2; j_call: TRBJ2-7; clone_size: -; cdr3_aa: CASSPLTSGSMFSYEQYF; cdr3_nt: TGTGCCAGCAGCCCCCTTACTAGCGGGAGCATGTTCTCCTACGAGCAGTACTTC
v_call: TRBV5-1; d_call: -; j_call: TRBJ2-7; clone_size: few; cdr3_aa: CASSLDPKTYEQYF; cdr3_nt: TGCGCCAGCAGCTTGGACCCGAAAACCTACGAGCAGTACTTC
v_call: TRBV9; d_call: -; j_call: TRBJ1-1; clone_size: -; cdr3_aa: CASSVGLSNTEAFF; cdr3_nt: TGTGCCAGCAGCGTAGGGCTTTCCAACACTGAAGCTTTCTTT
v_call: TRBV20-1; d_call: TRBD1; j_call: TRBJ1-5; clone_size: many; cdr3_aa: CSAADRGNFQPQHF; cdr3_nt: TGCAGTGCAGCGGACAGGGGTAATTTCCAGCCCCAGCATTTT
v_call: TRBV28; d_call: TRBD1; j_call: TRBJ1-1; clone_size: -; cdr3_aa: CASRDRGGLEAFF; cdr3_nt: TGTGCCAGCAGAGACAGGGGGGGGCTTGAAGCTTTCTTT
v_call: TRBV28; d_call: -; j_call: TRBJ2-4; clone_size: few; cdr3_aa: CASSPFRGGGGNIQYF; cdr3_nt: TGTGCCAGCAGCCCCTTTAGGGGAGGGGGTGGGAACATTCAGTACTTC
v_call: TRBV2; d_call: -; j_call: TRBJ1-1; clone_size: -; cdr3_aa: CASGEGRYGTEAFF; cdr3_nt: TGTGCCAGCGGCGAGGGAAGGTATGGGACTGAAGCTTTCTTT
v_call: TRBV6-1; d_call: TRBD1; j_call: TRBJ1-1; clone_size: many; cdr3_aa: CASSEQQGITEAFF; cdr3_nt: TGTGCCAGCAGTGAACAACAGGGGATCACTGAAGCTTTCTTT
v_call: TRBV2; d_call: -; j_call: TRBJ1-2; clone_size: many; cdr3_aa: CASNPRSGPLGYGYTF; cdr3_nt: TGTGCCAGCAATCCCAGATCCGGGCCGTTAGGCTATGGCTACACCTTC
v_call: TRBV2; d_call: -; j_call: TRBJ1-6; clone_size: many; cdr3_aa: CASTDRKSSPLHF; cdr3_nt: TGTGCCAGCACGGACAGAAAATCATCACCCCTCCACTTT
v_call: TRBV19; d_call: -; j_call: TRBJ1-2; clone_size: -; cdr3_aa: CASSPSHPVTYGYTF; cdr3_nt: TGTGCCAGTAGTCCTAGCCACCCGGTTACCTATGGCTACACCTTC
v_call: TRBV6-1; d_call: TRBD2; j_call: TRBJ2-7; clone_size: -; cdr3_aa: CASRTTSGAYEQYF; cdr3_nt: TGTGCCAGCAGGACGACTAGCGGAGCCTACGAGCAGTACTTC
v_call: TRBV12-3/TRBV12-4; d_call: -; j_call: TRBJ2-7; clone_size: -; cdr3_aa: CASRTRIMGQQYF; cdr3_nt: TGTGCCAGCAGAACTCGTATCATGGGGCAGCAGTACTTC
v_call: TRBV30; d_call: -; j_call: TRBJ1-2; clone_size: -; cdr3_aa: CAWSDKGRSYTF; cdr3_nt: TGTGCCTGGAGTGACAAGGGCCGCAGCTACACCTTC
v_call: TRBV9; d_call: -; j_call: TRBJ2-7; clone_size: -; cdr3_aa: CASSVGDRGSYEQYF; cdr3_nt: TGTGCCAGCAGCGTAGGAGATCGGGGGTCCTACGAGCAGTACTTC
v_call: TRBV5-1; d_call: TRBD1; j_call: TRBJ1-1; clone_size: few; cdr3_aa: CASSSRDRLNTEAFF; cdr3_nt: TGCGCCAGCAGCAGCCGGGACAGACTGAACACTGAAGCTTTCTTT
v_call: TRBV28; d_call: -; j_call: TRBJ1-2; clone_size: many; cdr3_aa: CASSSPNYGYTF; cdr3_nt: TGTGCCAGCAGTTCACCTAACTATGGCTACACCTTC
v_call: TRBV5-1; d_call: -; j_call: TRBJ1-1; clone_size: -; cdr3_aa: CASSQGGGVGNTEAFF; cdr3_nt: TGCGCCAGCAGCCAAGGTGGGGGGGTCGGTAACACTGAAGCTTTCTTT
v_call: TRBV6-1; d_call: -; j_call: TRBJ1-2; clone_size: -; cdr3_aa: CASRGLQGYGYTF; cdr3_nt: TGTGCCAGCAGGGGGCTCCAGGGGTATGGCTACACCTTC
v_call: TRBV25-1; d_call: TRBD1; j_call: TRBJ1-3; clone_size: -; cdr3_aa: CASSKRQGLGGNTIYF; cdr3_nt: TGTGCCAGCAGCAAACGACAGGGGCTCGGCGGAAACACCATATATTTT
v_call: TRBV10-1; d_call: TRBD2; j_call: TRBJ2-5; clone_size: -; cdr3_aa: CASSDPQRGKETQYF; cdr3_nt: TGCGCCAGCAGTGACCCGCAGCGGGGGAAAGAGACCCAGTACTTC
v_call: TRBV2; d_call: -; j_call: TRBJ1-2; clone_size: many; cdr3_aa: CASVPTEGNYGYTF; cdr3_nt: TGTGCCAGCGTGCCGACGGAGGGTAACTATGGCTACACCTTC
v_call: TRBV25-1; d_call: -; j_call: TRBJ1-2; clone_size: many; cdr3_aa: CASSDGGRDGYTF; cdr3_nt: TGTGCCAGCAGTGACGGGGGGAGAGATGGCTACACCTTC
v_call: TRBV3-1; d_call: -; j_call: TRBJ1-1; clone_size: few; cdr3_aa: CASSQMAVRNTEAFF; cdr3_nt: TGTGCCAGCAGCCAGATGGCGGTCCGGAACACTGAAGCTTTCTTT
v_call: TRBV29-1; d_call: -; j_call: TRBJ2-2; clone_size: -; cdr3_aa: CSVENRANTGELFF; cdr3_nt: TGCAGCGTTGAAAACAGGGCAAACACCGGGGAGCTGTTTTTT
v_call: TRBV27; d_call: TRBD1; j_call: TRBJ2-4; clone_size: few; cdr3_aa: CASSVGGGQGLAKNIQYF; cdr3_nt: TGTGCCAGCAGTGTAGGGGGGGGACAGGGACTAGCCAAAAACATTCAGTACTTC
v_call: TRBV12-3/TRBV12-4; d_call: TRBD1; j_call: TRBJ1-2; clone_size: many; cdr3_aa: CASSTTGDYGYTF; cdr3_nt: TGTGCCAGCAGTACCACAGGGGACTATGGCTACACCTTC
v_call: TRBV6-1; d_call: -; j_call: TRBJ1-1; clone_size: -; cdr3_aa: CASSTTGYVTEAFF; cdr3_nt: TGTGCCAGCAGTACAACAGGGTACGTCACTGAAGCTTTCTTT
v_call: TRBV11-2; d_call: -; j_call: TRBJ2-6; clone_size: many; cdr3_aa: CASSLNGANVLTF; cdr3_nt: TGTGCCAGCAGCTTAAACGGGGCCAACGTCCTGACTTTC
v_call: TRBV19; d_call: TRBD1; j_call: TRBJ1-4; clone_size: few; cdr3_aa: CASSIRDRGRKEKLFF; cdr3_nt: TGTGCCAGTAGTATCAGGGACAGGGGGCGGAAGGAAAAACTGTTTTTT
v_call: TRBV11-2; d_call: -; j_call: TRBJ1-2; clone_size: -; cdr3_aa: CASSLDIFGYTF; cdr3_nt: TGTGCCAGCAGCTTAGATATTTTCGGCTACACCTTC
v_call: TRBV12-3/TRBV12-4; d_call: -; j_call: TRBJ1-2; clone_size: many; cdr3_aa: CASSQTPGSYGYTF; cdr3_nt: TGTGCCAGCAGTCAGACCCCGGGATCATATGGCTACACCTTC
v_call: TRBV28; d_call: -; j_call: TRBJ1-1; clone_size: many; cdr3_aa: CASRSPGGVRITEAFF; cdr3_nt: TGTGCCAGCAGGTCTCCGGGTGGGGTCAGGATCACTGAAGCTTTCTTT
v_call: TRBV3-1; d_call: TRBD1; j_call: TRBJ1-2; clone_size: -; cdr3_aa: CASSQRQGDYGYTF; cdr3_nt: TGTGCCAGCAGCCAACGACAGGGTGACTATGGCTACACCTTC
v_call: TRBV27; d_call: -; j_call: TRBJ2-7; clone_size: -; cdr3_aa: CASSLEGYDEQYF; cdr3_nt: TGTGCCAGCAGTTTAGAGGGTTACGACGAGCAGTACTTC
v_call: TRBV27; d_call: -; j_call: TRBJ2-7; clone_size: -; cdr3_aa: CASSLGGREHEQYF; cdr3_nt: TGTGCCAGCAGTTTAGGGGGGCGGGAGCACGAGCAGTACTTC
v_call: TRBV3-1; d_call: -; j_call: TRBJ1-2; clone_size: few; cdr3_aa: CASSQGAHRGYTF; cdr3_nt: TGTGCCAGCAGCCAAGGCGCCCATAGGGGCTACACCTTC
v_call: TRBV6-2/TRBV6-3; d_call: -; j_call: TRBJ2-7; clone_size: many; cdr3_aa: CASSYRGPSSYEQYF; cdr3_nt: TGTGCCAGCAGTTACCGGGGCCCGAGCTCCTACGAGCAGTACTTC
v_call: TRBV28; d_call: -; j_call: TRBJ1-1; clone_size: -; cdr3_aa: CASGYTGRLNTEAFF; cdr3_nt: TGTGCCAGCGGGTACACCGGAAGATTGAACACTGAAGCTTTCTTT
v_call: TRBV12-3/TRBV12-4; d_call: TRBD1; j_call: TRBJ1-5; clone_size: many; cdr3_aa: CASSSRPTGVSNQPQHF; cdr3_nt: TGTGCCAGCAGTTCGAGGCCGACAGGGGTTAGCAATCAGCCCCAGCATTTT
v_call: TRBV14; d_call: -; j_call: TRBJ1-1; clone_size: -; cdr3_aa: CASSQAGWVTEASF; cdr3_nt: TGTGCCAGCAGCCAAGCAGGGTGGGTCACTGAAGCTTCCTTT
v_call: TRBV19; d_call: -; j_call: TRBJ1-2; clone_size: -; cdr3_aa: CASSPPGYYGYTF; cdr3_nt: TGTGCCAGTAGTCCCCCCGGATACTATGGCTACACCTTC
v_call: TRBV5-1; d_call: TRBD1; j_call: TRBJ2-2; clone_size: -; cdr3_aa: CASSLPGQGAMELFF; cdr3_nt: TGCGCCAGCAGCTTACCGGGACAGGGGGCTATGGAGCTGTTTTTT
v_call: TRBV5-1; d_call: -; j_call: TRBJ2-7; clone_size: -; cdr3_aa: CASSLAGQQYEQYF; cdr3_nt: TGCGCCAGCAGCTTGGCCGGACAGCAGTACGAGCAGTACTTC
v_call: TRBV11-2; d_call: TRBD1; j_call: TRBJ1-6; clone_size: few; cdr3_aa: CASSQTGDNSPLHF; cdr3_nt: TGTGCCAGCAGCCAGACAGGGGATAATTCACCCCTCCACTTT